The 3 T cell receptor beta chains below were found in one sample sequenced in a study of cytomegalovirus exposure and HLA in healthy donors. The PCR was carried out with 60 Vbeta primers and 13 Jbeta primers. TCRdb's table, derived via immunoSEQ multiplex PCR, lists solely in-frame clones and lacks some. The profile shows around 150,000 clones, around 66% of them singletons. Specimen: PBMCs. The source of these receptors is an older woman in good health and CMV-seronegative.

J is TRBJ2-5 and V is TRBV5-1; TRBD2 agrees at 11 bases. The germline gives CDR1 SGHRS, CDR2 YFSETQ. This CDR3 is 16 amino acids long. After removal of 1 base from V and 2 bases from J, the junction contained 4 bases not matched to a gene. The DNA for the CDR3 is TGCGCCAGCAGCTTGATAGCGGGGGGGCCACAAGAGACCCAGTACTTC. Its translation is CASSLIAGGPQETQYF.

This clone was picked up a small number of times. CDR3 sequence (DNA): TGTGCCAGCAGTTACGGGGCGTATAATTCACCCCTCCACTTT. This gives the protein CASSYGAYNSPLHF. The chain has TRBV6-5 and TRBJ1-6; D might be TRBD1 (5 bases). Germline values: CDR1 MNHEY, CDR2 SVGAGI. V lost 2 bases and J 4 bases, leaving 6 bases between the germline ends. The CDR3 runs 14 residues.

The chain joins TRBV19 to TRBJ1-6; no clear D gene. CDR1 is LNHDA and CDR2 is SQIVND in the germline V gene (reference sequence). This CDR3 has 17 amino acids. V lost 5 bases to trimming and J lost 9 bases, with 23 bases between them. This chain's CDR3 is CASSPLVGVPSGSPLHF. The CDR3 DNA sequence: TGTGCCAGTAGTCCCTTGGTCGGGGTGCCCAGTGGTTCACCCCTCCACTTT. Supplemented by reference TRBV19 and TRBJ1-6, the full variable domain reads DGGITQSPKYLFRKEGQNVTLSCEQNLNHDAMYWYRQDPGQGLRLIYYSQIVNDFQKGDIAEGYSVSREKKESFPLTVTSAQKNPTAFYLCASSPLVGVPSGSPLHFGNGTRLTVT.